The 21 T cell receptor beta chains in this list originate from one sample, sequenced in a study of blood T cell repertoires in COVID-19. The data were produced by immunoSEQ multiplex PCR, yet TCRdb's version contains in-frame clones alone and is incomplete. The table lists some 67,000 clones, over 75% of them singletons. The sequenced sample was peripheral blood. These receptor sequences come from a woman between 18 and 29 years old with acute or convalescent COVID-19.

V gene TRBV24-1 combines with J gene TRBJ2-1; D might be TRBD2 (5 bases). Germline V gene data show CDR1 as KGHDR and CDR2 as SFDVKD. Trimming removed 9 bases from V and 6 bases from J, with 14 bases in between. The CDR3 length is 13 residues. CDR3 nucleotide sequence: TGTGCCACCGGGTCCGGGAACCTCAATGAGCAGTTCTTC. This gives the protein CATGSGNLNEQFF.

The chain links TRBV4-1 to TRBJ1-6; 7 bases map to TRBD1. The CDR3 totals 16 residues. CDR1 is MGHRA, CDR2 YSYEKL, per germline. V trimming: 0 bases; J trimming: 6 bases; junction bases outside the gene matches: 5. The CDR3 bases are TGCGCCAGCAGCCAAGAGCGCCACAGGGGTAATTCACCCCTCCACTTT. Its protein is CASSQERHRGNSPLHF.

The V call is TRBV6-2 or TRBV6-3, the J call TRBJ1-2; D is undetermined. Germline V gene data show CDR1 as MNHEY and CDR2 as SVGEGT. Trimming cost V 6 bases and J 6 bases, with 14 bases left between them. The CDR3 spans 13 residues. The CDR3 loop is CASSQTDSNGYTF. The CDR3 DNA sequence: TGTGCCAGCAGCCAGACTGATAGTAATGGCTACACCTTC.

Only one count was recorded for this clone. The CDR3 here is CASSSSSNQPQHF. The CDR3, as DNA: TGTGCCAGCAGCAGCTCCAGCAATCAGCCCCAGCATTTT. The rearrangement links TRBV5-8 to TRBJ1-5; no reliable D call. This CDR3 contains 13 residues. Germline CDR1 SGHTS, CDR2 YDEGEE. V was trimmed by 4 bases and J by 1 base, leaving 6 bases between them.

This sequence joins TRBV5-4 and TRBJ2-3, with TRBD2 matching over 10 bases. The germline CDR1 and CDR2 sequences are SGHNT and YYREEE (reference sequence). The V segment lost 4 bases and the J segment 4 bases; nucleotides outside the gene matches: 9. The CDR3 consists of 16 residues. In DNA form, the CDR3 reads TGTGCCAGCAGCGCCGGAGCTAGCGGGAGCGCAGATACGCAGTATTTT. Its translation: CASSAGASGSADTQYF.

Only one count was recorded for this clone. This chain uses TRBV5-4 with TRBJ2-1; D perhaps matches TRBD1 (7 bases). Germline V gene sequence: CDR1 SGHNT, CDR2 YYREEE (reference sequence). Trimming removed 6 bases from V and 8 bases from J, with 21 bases in between. CDR3 size: 15 residues. The CDR3 loop reads CASTPQGGDPHEQFF. CDR3 nucleotide sequence: TGTGCCAGCACCCCGCAGGGGGGAGACCCCCATGAGCAGTTCTTC.

The chain employs TRBV7-2 and TRBJ2-7; 15 bases match TRBD2. V was pared by 5 bases and J by 4 bases, with 9 bases of the junction left unmatched. This CDR3 spans 17 amino acids. CDR1 and CDR2 (germline): SGHTA, FQGNSA. The CDR3 nucleotides are TGTGCCAGCAGCAGGGGGGGACTAGCGGGAGGACAGTACGAGCAGTACTTC. This gives the protein CASSRGGLAGGQYEQYF. Full variable domain (remainder filled in from reference TRBV7-2 and TRBJ2-7): GAGVSQSPSNKVTEKGKDVELRCDPISGHTALYWYRQSLGQGLEFLIYFQGNSAPDKSGLPSDRFSAERTGGSVSTLTIQRTQQEDSAVYLCASSRGGLAGGQYEQYFGPGTRLTVT.

This chain's CDR3 is CASSLGLGGQTEAFF. The DNA for the CDR3 is TGTGCCAGCAGTTTAGGGCTAGGGGGCCAAACTGAAGCTTTCTTT. The V call is TRBV6-5, the J call TRBJ1-1; 7 nucleotides align to TRBD1. The length of the CDR3 is 15 residues. V trimming: 4 bases; J trimming: 5 bases; junction bases outside the gene matches: 10. CDR1 MNHEY and CDR2 SVGAGI come from the germline V gene.

The rearrangement links TRBV27 to TRBJ2-5, with D possibly TRBD1 on 5 matching bases. Per germline, CDR1 MNHEY and CDR2 SMNVEV (reference sequence). CDR3 length: 16 residues. Trimming stripped 5 bases from V and 0 bases from J, with 16 bases between. This CDR3 reads CASSPKRTLYQETQYF. CDR3 DNA: TGTGCCAGCAGTCCAAAACGGACACTCTACCAAGAGACCCAGTACTTC.

This chain joins TRBV3-1 (or the pseudogene TRBV3-2) and TRBJ1-1; D is unresolved. Germline V gene sequence: CDR1 LGHDT, CDR2 YNNKEL (reference sequence). The CDR3 length is 13 residues. V was clipped by 8 bases and J by 9 bases, with 19 bases between them. DNA for the CDR3: TGTGCCAGCTCCGAAGAGGGTGGCAGAAAAGCTTTCTTT. Protein sequence: CASSEEGGRKAFF.

This clone has a handful of counts. This rearrangement joins TRBV5-6 to TRBJ1-4; 7 positions match TRBD1. This CDR3 contains 16 residues. Losses at the gene ends were 4 bases for V and 4 bases for J; bases not matched to a gene: 10. Germline V CDR1 and CDR2: SGHDT, YYEEEE. CDR3 region: CASSRGDRAGNEKLFF. The CDR3 DNA reads as TGTGCCAGCAGCCGCGGAGACAGGGCGGGTAATGAAAAACTGTTTTTT.

The V call is TRBV6-5, the J call TRBJ1-2; 8 nucleotides line up with TRBD1. The germline gives CDR1 MNHEY, CDR2 SVGAGI. After removal of 11 bases from V and 8 bases from J, the junction contained 16 bases not matched to a gene. This CDR3 is 14 amino acids long. CDR3 coding DNA: TGTGCCGAAGGACAGGGAGGTTTACTGGGCGGCTACACCTTC. This gives the protein CAEGQGGLLGGYTF.

The chain carries TRBV7-9 and TRBJ1-2; D is perhaps TRBD1 (6 bases). CDR3 length: 12 amino acids. Germline CDR1 and CDR2: SEHNR and FQNEAQ (reference sequence). V was cut by 5 bases and J by 7 bases, with 11 bases left in between. The CDR3 DNA reads as TGTGCCAGCAGCCGTACAGGGCTTGGCTACACCTTC. It yields the protein CASSRTGLGYTF.

V usage is TRBV3-1 (or the pseudogene TRBV3-2) and J usage is TRBJ2-3, with 10 bases matching TRBD2. The length of the CDR3 is 17 residues. Per germline, CDR1 LGHDT and CDR2 YNNKEL (reference sequence). The ends lost 1 base at V and 3 bases at J; junction bases unmatched: 7. CDR3 residues: CASSQALGAGGTDTQYF. CDR3 coding DNA: TGTGCCAGCAGCCAAGCGTTGGGAGCGGGGGGGACAGATACGCAGTATTTT.

The chain employs TRBV15 and TRBJ2-7; the D gene is possibly TRBD2 (5 bases). The CDR3 loop spans 14 amino acids. The V gene lost 3 bases and the J gene lost 0 bases, with 9 bases spanning the gap. Germline V CDR1 and CDR2: LNHNV, YYDKDF (reference sequence). The CDR3, as DNA: TGTGCCACCAGCAGCGGACTGGGCTCCTACGAGCAGTACTTC. Translation gives CATSSGLGSYEQYF.

CDR3 in DNA: TGTGCCAGTAGAGGCCTCGGGACAGGGGGCACGAGCTCCTATAATTCACCCCTCCACTTT. Translated, it gives CASRGLGTGGTSSYNSPLHF. The genes are TRBV19 and TRBJ1-6; TRBD1 agrees at 12 bases. Germline trimming cut 6 bases from V and 0 bases from J; bases unmatched to any gene: 12. The CDR3 consists of 20 residues. CDR1 LNHDA and CDR2 SQIVND come from the germline V gene (reference sequence).

V usage is TRBV7-2 and J usage is TRBJ2-1, with 8 bases that match TRBD2. This CDR3 has 17 amino acids. Unmatched junction bases numbered 10, after V lost 2 bases and J lost 4 bases. The germline CDR1 and CDR2 sequences are SGHTA and FQGNSA. CDR3 residues: CASSLRIAGNPYNEQFF. DNA for the CDR3: TGTGCCAGCAGCTTACGGATAGCGGGGAACCCGTACAATGAGCAGTTCTTC.

The chain couples TRBV13 to TRBJ1-2; maybe TRBD1 (5 bases). This CDR3 region has 15 residues. Deletions cut 2 bases from V and 8 bases from J, with 18 bases between. Germline-derived CDR1 and CDR2 are PRHDT and FYEKMQ (reference sequence). The CDR3 loop is CASSLLGQGSYGYTF. CDR3 bases: TGTGCCAGCAGCTTATTGGGGCAGGGCTCGTACGGCTACACCTTC. The full variable domain, its missing parts supplied by reference TRBV13 and TRBJ1-2, is AAGVIQSPRHLIKEKRETATLKCYPIPRHDTVYWYQQGPGQDPQFLISFYEKMQSDKGSIPDRFSAQQFSDYHSELNMSSLELGDSALYFCASSLLGQGSYGYTFGSGTRLTVV.

The V and J genes are TRBV6-6 and TRBJ2-6, with D maybe TRBD2 (6 bases). The CDR3 runs 15 residues. V dropped 1 base and J dropped 3 bases, with 7 bases sitting between them. Germline CDR1 MNHNY, CDR2 SVGAGI (reference sequence). CDR3 sequence (DNA): TGTGCCAGCAGTTACTTGGGACTTGGGGCCAACGTCCTGACTTTC. Translation gives CASSYLGLGANVLTF.

The chain links TRBV7-8 to TRBJ2-1, with 9 bases fitting TRBD2. Germline CDR1 reads SGHVS; CDR2 reads FQNEAQ. V was clipped by 2 bases and J by 5 bases; unmatched bases: 10. CDR3 length: 17 residues. CDR3 region: CASSLSRASGTHNEQFF. In DNA form, the CDR3 reads TGTGCCAGCAGCTTAAGTAGGGCTAGCGGGACCCACAATGAGCAGTTCTTC.

The rearrangement uses TRBV18 and TRBJ2-2, with unresolved D. The germline V and J ends were trimmed by 2 bases and 9 bases, with 10 bases remaining between them. The CDR3 sequence is 13 residues long. Germline-derived CDR1 and CDR2 are KGHSH and LQKENI. CDR3 sequence reads: CASSPGRHRELFF. CDR3 DNA: TGTGCCAGCTCACCAGGCCGCCACCGGGAGCTGTTTTTT.